A single sample is the source of the 23 T cell receptor beta chains below, sequenced in a study of T cell repertoires in cytomegalovirus infection. TCRdb called the reads again in MiXCR, with one record for every CDR3 protein. This sample has roughly 500,000 distinct CDR3 sequences; about 33% occur once, and the top ten carry 17%. Their cognate antigens are unknown. The sample consisted of cultured PBMCs, taken from culture after CMV antigen stimulation. The receptors originated from a human donor in good health (CMV status not recorded). Some clones in this sample may be carry-over from other donors' samples.

This clonotype was seen only a few times. The chain joins TRBV11-2 to TRBJ2-7; weak D call: TRBD2 (6 bases). V was shortened by 1 base and J by 0 bases, with 13 bases between the two germline ends. Germline CDR1 SGHAT, CDR2 FQNNGV. This CDR3 has 16 amino acids. The CDR3, as DNA: TGTGCCAGCAGCTTAGTGTCCGGGGGTGCCTCCTACGAGCAGTACGTC. Its translation: CASSLVSGGASYEQYV.

This clonotype was detected only a few times. The CDR3 is CASSLSWGRGGELFF. CDR3 nucleotides: TGTGCCAGCAGCTTAAGCTGGGGGCGCGGCGGGGAGCTGTTTTTT. The rearrangement joins TRBV7-2 to TRBJ2-2, with D maybe TRBD1 (6 bases). The germline V and J ends were trimmed by 2 bases and 7 bases, with 14 bases remaining between them. The CDR3 runs to 15 residues. Germline V gene sequence: CDR1 SGHTA, CDR2 FQGNSA.

V usage is TRBV12-5 and J usage is TRBJ1-1; tentatively, D is TRBD1 (6 bases). The germline V and J ends were trimmed by 6 bases and 2 bases, with 7 bases remaining between them. This CDR3 comprises 12 residues. Germline CDR1 LGHNT, CDR2 FRNRAP. The CDR3 loop reads CASGTGNTEAFF. CDR3 nucleotides: TGTGCTAGTGGGACAGGTAACACTGAAGCTTTCTTT.

The chain carries TRBV7-3 and TRBJ2-1, with 11 bases that match TRBD2. The CDR3 runs 14 residues. The V gene's germline CDR1 is SGHTA and CDR2 FQGTGA. Unmatched junction bases numbered 6, after V lost 5 bases and J lost 9 bases. The CDR3 region is CASSIAGGPGEQFF. The CDR3 region has the DNA TGTGCCAGCAGCATAGCGGGAGGGCCGGGTGAGCAGTTCTTC.

The chain uses TRBV7-2 and TRBJ2-7; 8 nucleotides match TRBD2. The CDR3 loop spans 14 amino acids. J was trimmed by 4 bases and V by 1 base; bases with no gene match: 3. The germline gives CDR1 SGHTA, CDR2 FQGNSA. Here the CDR3 DNA reads TGTGCCAGCAGCTTAGGTAGCGGGAAGTACGAGCAGTACTTC. It translates to CASSLGSGKYEQYF.

This clonotype was counted only a few times. The chain combines TRBV11-2 with TRBJ2-7; weak D call: TRBD1 (6 bases). This CDR3 contains 17 residues. Germline CDR1 SGHAT, CDR2 FQNNGV. V dropped 4 bases and J dropped 2 bases, with 21 bases sitting between them. The chain's CDR3 is CASSSYPAGEGTYEQYV. CDR3 coding DNA: TGTGCCAGCAGCTCTTACCCTGCAGGGGAAGGCACCTACGAGCAGTACGTC.

The chain combines TRBV5-6 with TRBJ2-1, with D possibly matching TRBD2 (6 bases). Germline V lookup: CDR1 SGHDT, CDR2 YYEEEE. Between the trimmed V and J ends, which lost 2 bases and 10 bases, there was a span of 19 bases. The CDR3 extends over 15 amino acids. CDR3 nucleotides: TGTGCCAGCAGCTTCCGGGGGACTGGGCGCCACGAGCAGTTCTTC. Translated: CASSFRGTGRHEQFF.

This clonotype was seen only a few times. The chain links TRBV7-6 to TRBJ2-3; 7 bases are shared with TRBD2. The CDR3 sequence is 16 residues long. Germline V gene lookup returns CDR1 SGHVS and CDR2 FNYEAQ. V shed 5 bases, J shed 2 bases, and the junction held 10 bases outside the gene matches. CDR3 loop: CASSPLGTTYTDTQYF. CDR3 bases: TGTGCCAGCAGCCCCCTCGGGACTACATACACAGATACGCAGTATTTT.

V gene TRBV5-4 combines with J gene TRBJ2-7; D gene ambiguous. CDR1 SGHNT and CDR2 YYREEE come from the germline V gene (reference sequence). The CDR3 is 14 residues long. Trimming took off 4 bases at V and 5 bases at J, with 16 bases between the two ends. Here the CDR3 DNA reads TGTGCCAGCAGCGGGAAAAGAGGTGGCCACGAGCAGTACTTC. Its protein is CASSGKRGGHEQYF.

Only a few counts were recorded for this clonotype. The V call is TRBV15, the J call TRBJ2-1, with D uncertain. There are 13 residues in the CDR3. Germline values: CDR1 LNHNV, CDR2 YYDKDF (reference sequence). V dropped 0 bases and J dropped 10 bases, with 10 bases sitting between them. CDR3 region: CATSRDPGDEQFF. The CDR3 region has the DNA TGTGCCACCAGCAGAGATCCAGGAGACGAGCAGTTCTTC.

This clonotype came up a few times. V is TRBV28 and J is TRBJ1-5; D unclear. The germline V gene encodes CDR1 MDHEN and CDR2 SYDVKM. Trimming removed 2 bases from V and 3 bases from J, with 8 bases in between. This CDR3 contains 14 residues. The CDR3 nucleotides are TGTGCCAGCAGTTTAAGGGAGGTCAATCAGCCCCAGCATTTT. It codes for CASSLREVNQPQHF.

The rearrangement joins TRBV6-5 to TRBJ2-1; D gene ambiguous. The CDR3 is made up of 13 amino acids. The germline V gene encodes CDR1 MNHEY and CDR2 SVGAGI. Trimming pared 2 bases from V and 10 bases from J, leaving 12 bases between. CDR3 in amino acids: CASSYRVLGEQFF. CDR3 nucleotides: TGTGCCAGCAGTTACCGCGTCCTGGGGGAGCAGTTCTTC.

The rearrangement links TRBV11-3 to TRBJ2-1; 11 bases line up with TRBD1. J gave up 1 base and V 5 bases, and 10 bases lay outside the gene matches. This CDR3 contains 18 residues. The germline CDR1 and CDR2 sequences are SGHNT and YENEEA. CDR3 in DNA: TGTGCCAGCAGCCCCGGGACAGGGGGTGGCCGGTCCTACAATGAGCAGTTCTTC. It specifies CASSPGTGGGRSYNEQFF.

This clonotype was recorded a few times. The J gene is TRBJ1-5, the V gene TRBV7-8; D may be TRBD1 (5 bases). Trimming cost V 1 base and J 0 bases, with 10 bases left between them. There are 16 residues in the CDR3. Germline V gene data show CDR1 as SGHVS and CDR2 as FQNEAQ. The CDR3 DNA sequence: TGTGCCAGCAGCTTAGATAGGGGAGTTAGCAATCAGCCCCAGCATTTT. It specifies CASSLDRGVSNQPQHF.

V is TRBV6-1 and J is TRBJ2-4, with D possibly matching TRBD2 (6 bases). V lost 8 bases to trimming and J lost 0 bases, with 17 bases between them. There are 16 residues in the CDR3. CDR1 and CDR2 (germline): MNHNS, SASEGT. CDR3 residues: CASRNQEGLAKNIQYF. CDR3 nucleotides: TGTGCCAGCCGAAACCAGGAGGGGCTAGCCAAAAACATTCAGTACTTC.

This chain connects TRBV24-1 to TRBJ2-6; the D is unclear. CDR1 is KGHDR and CDR2 is SFDVKD in the germline V gene. This CDR3 is built from 15 residues. V was shortened by 4 bases and J by 11 bases, with 17 bases between the two germline ends. The CDR3 DNA is TGTGCCACCAGTGAAGGATCCGACGGTGTAGACGTCCTGACTTTC. Protein product: CATSEGSDGVDVLTF.

The chain is built from TRBV7-3 and TRBJ2-4; 10 nucleotides match TRBD1. In germline, CDR1 is SGHTA, CDR2 FQGTGA. V lost 4 bases, J lost 7 bases, and 13 bases stayed unmatched. This CDR3 has 17 amino acids. The CDR3 reads CASSSPPGTGVINIQYF. CDR3 DNA: TGTGCCAGCAGCTCTCCTCCCGGGACAGGGGTTATCAACATTCAGTACTTC.

In its sample, this clonotype was seen a few times. The chain uses TRBV20-1 and TRBJ2-7; TRBD1 matches 10 bases. Germline values: CDR1 DFQATT, CDR2 SNEGSKA (reference sequence). The CDR3 extends over 15 amino acids. V shed 0 bases, J shed 6 bases, and the junction held 8 bases outside the gene matches. CDR3 residues: CSARDRKTGGFEQYF. DNA for the CDR3: TGCAGTGCTAGAGATCGTAAGACAGGGGGCTTCGAGCAGTACTTC.

In this sample, this clonotype turned up many times. J is TRBJ2-6 and V is TRBV19; possibly TRBD1 for D (6 bases). V shed 1 base and J shed 0 bases, with 19 bases lying between them. CDR3 length equals 20 residues. Germline lookup yields CDR1 LNHDA and CDR2 SQIVND (reference sequence). CDR3 region: CASSIAGTKLRSSGANVLTF. CDR3 nucleotide sequence: TGTGCCAGTAGTATAGCGGGGACAAAGCTAAGAAGCTCTGGGGCCAACGTCCTGACTTTC.

This sequence joins TRBV5-1 and TRBJ1-5; D gene ambiguous. The CDR3 runs to 15 residues. V was cut by 5 bases and J by 0 bases, with 12 bases left in between. CDR1 SGHRS and CDR2 YFSETQ come from the germline V gene. The CDR3 DNA follows: TGCGCCAGCAGTAAGGGCACGGATAGCAATCAGCCCCAGCATTTT. Residues: CASSKGTDSNQPQHF.

The rearrangement uses TRBV19 and TRBJ2-7, with 9 positions matching TRBD1. The CDR3 is made up of 15 amino acids. V was clipped by 6 bases and J by 0 bases; unmatched bases: 6. Germline loops: CDR1 LNHDA, CDR2 SQIVND (reference sequence). CDR3 in amino acids: CASRPRQGVSYEQYF. The CDR3 DNA reads as TGTGCCAGTAGACCGAGACAGGGGGTCTCCTACGAGCAGTACTTC.

V is TRBV11-2 and J is TRBJ1-1, with D possibly matching TRBD1 (6 bases). Looked up from germline, CDR1 is SGHAT and CDR2 is FQNNGV. With 5 bases removed from V and 2 bases from J, the gap between germline ends came to 15 bases. This CDR3 is built from 15 residues. The CDR3 coding sequence is TGTGCCAGCAGCCCTCGATGGGGGCCCAACACTGAAGCTTTCTTT. This translates into CASSPRWGPNTEAFF.

To note about this clonotype: Given the absence of the conserved phenylalanine or tryptophan at the CDR3 end, a read error is likely. This rearrangement joins TRBV4-3 to TRBJ2-1; TRBD2 aligns across 11 bases. The trim removed 4 bases at V and 4 bases at J, leaving 21 bases unmatched. From germline, CDR1 is LGHNA and CDR2 YSLEER. CDR3 size: 21 residues. The DNA for the CDR3 is TGCGCCAGCAGCCCTTTTTCCGGGACTAGCGGAGACCCCCACATTTACAATGAGCAGTTCCTC. Protein sequence: CASSPFSGTSGDPHIYNEQFL.